This T cell receptor beta chain was sequenced during a study of cytomegalovirus exposure and HLA in healthy donors (dated by TCRdb to the late 2010s). For context, the study as a whole: According to a later analysis, one platform produced both the 120 validation repertoires and the 620 or so repertoires of the first cohort. High-throughput TCR immunosequencing, statistical association of individual TCRs with disease status, and machine learning were combined to predict cytomegalovirus infection status. The aim of the study was to test whether cataloging public T cell receptors could identify signatures of past pathogen exposure. Along with the approximately 670-subject first cohort, a separate validation cohort of more than 90 different subjects was used. What the authors observed across the whole study: While some public TCRs were present in many individuals, most TCR sequences turned up only very rarely across donors. A later analysis lacked HLA typing for the validation cohort, so it scored co-occurrence in that cohort across all 110 or so repertoires. The authors suggested that the approach could potentially be generalized to other disease states and immunological phenotypes. A few of the identified cytomegalovirus-associated TCR beta chains were confirmed in vitro to be specific for cytomegalovirus antigens. The classifier was reported to diagnose cytomegalovirus status with high specificity and sensitivity in both the original cohort and the validation cohort. The study listed 164 TCR beta chains as associated with cytomegalovirus. Of the cluster scores, roughly 93% were above 0 in a later analysis, which found that TCRs clustered in the first cohort also tended to co-occur in the roughly 130 validation repertoires.

In the germline V gene (reference sequence), CDR1 corresponds to DFQATT and CDR2 to SNEGSKA. The CDR3 spans 11 residues, from the cysteine through the phenylalanine. Only the CDR3 DNA stays, 33 bases, in frame from base 1. V sheds 3 bases and J sheds 12 bases, leaving 12 bases between their ends. The library was obtained by the immunoSEQ multiplex PCR assay. Per the authors' processing: A statistical classification framework was built for diagnosing cytomegalovirus status from the catalog of TCR beta chain sequences. TCRdb took over this immuneACCESS table, retaining in-frame rearrangements with V and J assigned. Such tables are incomplete; in checked studies, under half of the missing clones stem from an unresolved V gene, and the remainder is unexplained. The V and J calls and clone size are taken from that table; D and trimming were inferred from the DNA. The sample has a few hundred thousand clones on record, 88% of them singletons. Together, the top ten hold 2.9% of the sample.

The donors were included in the validation cohort of 90 to 150 subjects, a group kept apart from the roughly 730-subject first cohort. With regard to this clone: Its antigen remains undetermined. Base qualities were left out, and no much larger clone turns up one base away.

The chain is made from TRBV20-1 and TRBJ2-1, with the identity of the D gene unclear. Sequenced: PBMCs. The receptor comes from a woman aged 18-29 years in good health and CMV-seronegative. The nucleotides read TGCAGTGCTAGCTTAGGCGCGGCGCAGTTCTTC. Its protein is CSASLGAAQFF.